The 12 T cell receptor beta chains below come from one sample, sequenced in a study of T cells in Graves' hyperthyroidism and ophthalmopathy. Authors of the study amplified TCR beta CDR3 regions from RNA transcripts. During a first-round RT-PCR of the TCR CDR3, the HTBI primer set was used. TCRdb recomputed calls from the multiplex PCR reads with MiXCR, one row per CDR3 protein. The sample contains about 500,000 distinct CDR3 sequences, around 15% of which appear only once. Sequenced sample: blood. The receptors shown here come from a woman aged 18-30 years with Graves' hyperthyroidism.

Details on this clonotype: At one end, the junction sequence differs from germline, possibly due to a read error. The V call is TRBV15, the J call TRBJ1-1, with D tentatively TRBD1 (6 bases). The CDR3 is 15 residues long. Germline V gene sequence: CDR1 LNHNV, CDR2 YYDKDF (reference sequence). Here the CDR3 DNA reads TGTGCCACCGGCAGCTCAACAGGGCCCCCAAGGTTAGCTTTCTTT. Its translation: CATGSSTGPPRLAFF. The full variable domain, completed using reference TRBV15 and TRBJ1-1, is DAMVIQNPRYQVTQFGKPVTLSCSQTLNHNVMYWYQQKSSQAPKLLFHYYDKDFNNEADTPDNFQSRRPNTSFCFLDIRSPGLGDTAMYLCATGSSTGPPRLAFFGQGTRLTVV.

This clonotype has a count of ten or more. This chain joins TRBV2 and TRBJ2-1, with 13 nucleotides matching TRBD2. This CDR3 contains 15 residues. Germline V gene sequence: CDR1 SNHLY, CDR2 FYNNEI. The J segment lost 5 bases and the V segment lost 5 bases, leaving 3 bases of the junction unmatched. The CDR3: CASSQLAGGNNEQFF. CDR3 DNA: TGTGCCAGCAGTCAACTAGCGGGAGGGAACAATGAGCAGTTCTTC.

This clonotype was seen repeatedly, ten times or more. CDR3 sequence: CASSAAGTENTGELFF. The CDR3 nucleotides are TGTGCCAGCAGTGCCGCCGGGACTGAAAACACCGGGGAGCTGTTTTTT. The rearrangement links TRBV12-3 or TRBV12-4 to TRBJ2-2; D might be TRBD2 (6 bases). The ends were cut back, 5 bases at V and 2 bases at J, with 15 bases in the middle. The CDR3 covers 16 residues.

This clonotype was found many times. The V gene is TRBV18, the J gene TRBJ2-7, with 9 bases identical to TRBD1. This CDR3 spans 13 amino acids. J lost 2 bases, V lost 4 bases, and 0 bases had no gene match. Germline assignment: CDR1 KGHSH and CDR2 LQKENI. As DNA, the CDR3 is TGTGCCAGCTCACGACAGGGGGCCTACGAGCAGTACGTC. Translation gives CASSRQGAYEQYV.

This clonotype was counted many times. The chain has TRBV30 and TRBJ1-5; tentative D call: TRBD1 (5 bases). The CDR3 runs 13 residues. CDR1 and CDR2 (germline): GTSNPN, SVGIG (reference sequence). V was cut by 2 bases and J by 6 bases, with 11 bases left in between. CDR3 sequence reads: CAWSWGGGQPQHF. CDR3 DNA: TGTGCCTGGAGTTGGGGCGGGGGTCAGCCCCAGCATTTT. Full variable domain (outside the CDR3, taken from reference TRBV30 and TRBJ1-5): SQTIHQWPATLVQPVGSPLSLECTVEGTSNPNLYWYRQAAGRGLQLLFYSVGIGQISSEVPQNLSASRPQDRQFILSSKKLLLSDSGFYLCAWSWGGGQPQHFGDGTRLSIL.

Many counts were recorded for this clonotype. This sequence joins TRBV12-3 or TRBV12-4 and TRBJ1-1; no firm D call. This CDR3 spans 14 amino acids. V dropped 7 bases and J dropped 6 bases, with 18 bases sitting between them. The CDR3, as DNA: TGTGCCAGCAAAATTGACATCGGAGGCTCTGAAGCTTTCTTT. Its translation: CASKIDIGGSEAFF.

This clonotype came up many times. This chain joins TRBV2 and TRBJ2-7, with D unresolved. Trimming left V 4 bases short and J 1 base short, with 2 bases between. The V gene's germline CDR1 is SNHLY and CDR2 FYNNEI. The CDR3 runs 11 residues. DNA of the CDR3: TGTGCCAGCAGTGTATCCTACGAGCAGTACTTC. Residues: CASSVSYEQYF.

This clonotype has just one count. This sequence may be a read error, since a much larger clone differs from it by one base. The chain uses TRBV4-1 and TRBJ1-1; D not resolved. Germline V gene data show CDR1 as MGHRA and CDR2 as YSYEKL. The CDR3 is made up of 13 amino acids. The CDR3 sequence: CSSSQVANTEAFF. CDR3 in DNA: TGCTCCAGCAGCCAAGTAGCGAACACTGAAGCTTTCTTT.

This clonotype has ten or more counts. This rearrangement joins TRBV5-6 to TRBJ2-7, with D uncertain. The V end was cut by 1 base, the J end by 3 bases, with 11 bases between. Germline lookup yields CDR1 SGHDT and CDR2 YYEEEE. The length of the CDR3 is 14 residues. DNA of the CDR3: TGTGCCAGCAGCTTGCTCAGCAACGACTACGAGCAGTACGTC. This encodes CASSLLSNDYEQYV.

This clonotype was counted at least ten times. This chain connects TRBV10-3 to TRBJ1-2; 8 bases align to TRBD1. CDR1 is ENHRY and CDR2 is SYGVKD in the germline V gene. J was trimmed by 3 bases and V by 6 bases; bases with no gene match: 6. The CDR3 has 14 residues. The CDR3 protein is CAIRPQGGDYGYTF. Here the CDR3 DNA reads TGTGCCATCAGGCCACAGGGGGGTGACTATGGCTACACCTTC.

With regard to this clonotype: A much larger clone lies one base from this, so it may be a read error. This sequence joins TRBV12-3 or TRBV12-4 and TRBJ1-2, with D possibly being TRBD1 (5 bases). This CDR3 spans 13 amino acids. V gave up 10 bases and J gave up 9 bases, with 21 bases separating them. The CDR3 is CANSLGRTYSYTF. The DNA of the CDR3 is TGTGCCAACTCACTGGGGCGAACATATAGCTACACCTTC.

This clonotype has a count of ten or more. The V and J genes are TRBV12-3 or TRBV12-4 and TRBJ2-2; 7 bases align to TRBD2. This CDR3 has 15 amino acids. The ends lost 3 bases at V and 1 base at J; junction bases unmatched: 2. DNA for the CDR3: TGTGCCAGCAGTTTCCTAGCGGAGAACACCGGGGAGCTGTTTTTT. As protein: CASSFLAENTGELFF.